This entry features one T cell receptor beta chain sequence. This entry is derived from a study of human T cells and chemical hapten exposure. Across the study: Enrolled patients were predominantly female and had alopecia areata, totalis or universalis.

The CDR3 has 12 amino acids. Germline values: CDR1 SGHTA, CDR2 FQGTGA. The V end was cut by 5 bases, the J end by 9 bases, with 12 bases between. TCRdb itself ran the RACE reads through MiXCR, one entry per CDR3 protein. This sample yields about 85,000 distinct CDR3 sequences, of which approximately 10% are seen a single time; 1.5% to 2% belongs to the top ten. The time point: patch test 2, 6 weeks after DPC sensitization. This sample's treatment: therapeutic diphenylcyclopropenone sensitization with weekly scalp DPC. Blood collection happened ahead of applying each patch test. This sequence originates from a man between 18 and 35 years old with alopecia areata. Some clones in this sample may be carry-over from other donors' samples. The input for sequencing was whole blood, taken in connection with sensitization to the hapten diphenylcyclopropenone (DPC). The chain employs TRBV7-3 and TRBJ2-3; TRBD2 might be the D (6 bases). The CDR3 DNA reads as TGTGCCAGCAGCGCGGGGTTGGAGACGCAGTATTTT. Translation gives CASSAGLETQYF.